The clone carrying this T cell receptor (beta chain) was counted at least ten times. This specimen comes from a study of blood T cell repertoires in COVID-19. Background on the study: Samples representing acute and convalescent COVID-19 were sourced from the United States, Italy and Spain. Sample material is recorded as cDNA or gDNA derived from T cells, B-cell-depleted T cells, or PBMCs.

The germline V gene encodes CDR1 SNHLY and CDR2 FYNNEI. V gave up 3 bases and J gave up 3 bases, with 11 bases separating them. There are 15 residues in the CDR3. Authors' analysis steps: Amplified reference gene primers provided the basis for estimating nucleated cell counts. Here immunoSEQ multiplex PCR was the method, and the copy in TCRdb shows in-frame clones only, minus some. V and J calls and clone size come straight from that table; D and trimming were deduced from the DNA. The data contain roughly 200,000 clones, around four fifths of them singletons. This TCR was sampled from a man aged 35 to 55 with active or convalescent COVID-19. The sample was peripheral blood. V gene TRBV2 combines with J gene TRBJ1-4; D is uncertain. The CDR3 coding sequence is TGTGCCAGCAGTGAGTCGGGGAGACCTAATGAAAAACTGTTTTTT. This gives the protein CASSESGRPNEKLFF. The full variable domain, its missing parts supplied by reference TRBV2 and TRBJ1-4, is EPEVTQTPSHQVTQMGQEVILRCVPISNHLYFYWYRQILGQKVEFLVSFYNNEISEKSEIFDDQFSVERPDGSNFTLKIRSTKLEDSAMYFCASSESGRPNEKLFFGSGTQLSVL.